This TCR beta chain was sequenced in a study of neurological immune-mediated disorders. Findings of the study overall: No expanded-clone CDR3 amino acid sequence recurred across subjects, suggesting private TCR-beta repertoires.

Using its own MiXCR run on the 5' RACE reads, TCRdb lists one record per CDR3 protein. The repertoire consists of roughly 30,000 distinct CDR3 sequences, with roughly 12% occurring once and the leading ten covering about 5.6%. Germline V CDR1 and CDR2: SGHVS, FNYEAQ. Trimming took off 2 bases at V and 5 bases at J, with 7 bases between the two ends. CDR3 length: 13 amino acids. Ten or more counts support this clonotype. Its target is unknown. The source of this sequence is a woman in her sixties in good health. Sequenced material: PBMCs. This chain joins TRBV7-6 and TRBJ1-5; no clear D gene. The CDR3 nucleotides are TGTGCCAGCAGCTTAAATGGGGATCAGCCCCAGCATTTT. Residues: CASSLNGDQPQHF.